This T cell receptor (beta chain) stems from a study of shared clonotypes between healthy human individuals (dated by TCRdb to the early 2020s). With regard to the full study: Three men and two women, aged 18 to 49 years, made up the cohort. For each donor, CD4 naive and CD4 memory were each run on three plates, CD8 naive on two plates, and CD8 memory on one plate. To estimate repertoire size and how much clonotype sharing occurs between individuals, the study deeply sequenced the blood TCR repertoires of several healthy adults. Libraries were prepared and TCR repertoires were sequenced by different laboratories using diverse techniques, in order to increase sequencing depth and limit assay-specific biases. Each donor's leukapheresis produced roughly between roughly 0.85 and 10 billion PBMCs. Results the study describes overall, beyond this receptor: Pairwise subsampling indicated that sequencing depth was expected to affect the degree of clonotype sharing among donors. Estimated clonotype richness was generally larger for naive than for memory subsets. Because the study included only a small number of donors, the genetic and exposure-history diversity represented was limited. Higher generation probabilities were observed for clonotypes shared by all four sorted-subset donors than for non-shared clonotypes. Rarefaction of sorted-subset datasets indicated incomplete sequencing despite the large sequencing depth. Across a few donors, about 5% of naive CD4, roughly 3.5% of naive CD8, 2% to 2.5% of memory CD4, and 0.3% to 0.45% of memory CD8 clonotypes were shared. Sampling was limited to blood, and TCR repertoires in tissue likely differ from TCR repertoires in blood.

The CDR3, cysteine through phenylalanine, is 16 amino acids long. Only CDR3 DNA is held: 48 bases, read in frame from base 1. CDR1 and CDR2 are read off the germline V gene as KGHSH and LQKENI. Here V drops 1 base and J drops 5 bases, and the junction holds 7 bases not matched to any gene. Healthy HIV-negative adults with no recently reported acute infections or vaccinations were included as donors. Every donor was a Caucasian adult living in Nashville, Tennessee, USA. Magnetic negative selection was used to enrich CD4+ T cells, after which naive cells were positively selected on CD45RA and the negative fraction became the memory subset. Blood was collected by leukapheresis, and PBMCs were isolated by Ficoll-Histopaque density gradient centrifugation and then cryopreserved in liquid nitrogen vapor phase. Purity and quantity of every magnetically sorted T cell population were checked by analytical flow cytometry. Genomic DNA was isolated from each sorted fraction and quantified by UV absorbance on a Nanodrop 2000c.

As regards this clone: Which antigen it targets is not known. No base qualities exist here, and no much larger clone lies one base off it. Other DNA sequences of this sample code for an identical CDR3.

Using the deep immunoSEQ assay, TCR CDR3 regions were amplified from genomic DNA by multiplex PCR. Extracted genomic DNA from each cell subset was spread evenly across all wells of several immunoSEQ 96-well plates, with each plate serving as a replicate. For sorted subsets, each replicate PCR was loaded with 200 ng genomic DNA, equivalent to roughly 30,000 T cell genomes. Purified libraries were quantified with a Qubit 3.0 fluorometer, sized on a Bioanalyzer 2100, and re-quantified with the KAPA Library Quantification kit. Every immunoSEQ 96-well plate was sequenced on a separate single-read 150-cycle Illumina NextSeq 550 flow cell. Turning to the authors' computational methods: Because only junctional sequences without quality scores were contained in the immunoSEQ output, filtering matching that applied to full-length reads could not be performed. Sequences were annotated with PyIR, a Python wrapper for IgBLAST v1.9, using IMGT germline references to assign V/J genes and CDR3. Reads with weak V/J assignments (E-value above 1e-6), missing CDR3, stop codons, out-of-frame junctions, or ambiguous translated residues were removed. V3J clonotypes were defined as sequences sharing an identical inferred V gene, J gene, and CDR3 amino acid sequence. To compute the percentage overlap between repertoires, the number of shared unique clonotypes was divided by the size of the smaller repertoire. Repertoire richness was assessed with RTK rarefaction, the Chao1 estimator, and Recon v2.1 estimates of unobserved clonotypes. OLGA was used to compute generation probabilities for all TCRbeta clonotypes that the gDNA method yielded from several donors. This immuneACCESS table, as held by TCRdb, lists in-frame sequences with V and J called but not all clones. Of the missing ones, under half trace to an unresolved V gene in checked studies; the others have no known cause. For V, J and clone size, that table is used; D and trimming come from the DNA. The sample contains about 1.1 million clones, around three quarters of them found a single time. The leading ten clones occupy almost 0.9% of the sample.

The TCR originated in a young man in good health. Some clones in this sample may be carry-over from other donors' samples. Specimen: memory CD4+ T cells from PBMCs. What the cell subset or site label conveys for this sample: CD45RA-negative fraction. Recombination connected TRBV18 to TRBJ2-1, and 8 bases in between align with TRBD2. The nucleotide sequence reads TGTGCCAGCTCACCACGTTTGGCGGGAGGCCACAATGAGCAGTTCTTC. It specifies CASSPRLAGGHNEQFF.